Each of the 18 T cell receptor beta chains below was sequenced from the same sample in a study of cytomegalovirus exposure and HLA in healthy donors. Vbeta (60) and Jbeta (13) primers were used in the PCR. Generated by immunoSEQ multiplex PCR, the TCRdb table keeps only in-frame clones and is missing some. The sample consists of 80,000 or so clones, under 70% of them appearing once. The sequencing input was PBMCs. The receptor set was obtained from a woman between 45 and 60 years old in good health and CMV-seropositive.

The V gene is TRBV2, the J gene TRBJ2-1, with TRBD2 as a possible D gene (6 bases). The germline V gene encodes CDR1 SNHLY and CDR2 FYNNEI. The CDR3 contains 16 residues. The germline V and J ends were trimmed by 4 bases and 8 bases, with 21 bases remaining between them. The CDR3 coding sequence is TGTGCCAGCAGTGTAAGTCCTCGACTAGTTAGCGATGAGCAGTTCTTC. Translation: CASSVSPRLVSDEQFF.

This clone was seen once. Written as DNA, the CDR3 is TGTGCCAGCAGCGACCCGCAATCGGGGACTCCAGAAGAGACCCAGTACTTC. Translating it yields CASSDPQSGTPEETQYF. The chain couples TRBV5-4 to TRBJ2-5, with D possibly TRBD2 on 6 matching bases. The CDR3 has 17 residues. V was clipped by 4 bases and J by 3 bases, with 22 bases between them. The germline V gene encodes CDR1 SGHNT and CDR2 YYREEE (reference sequence).

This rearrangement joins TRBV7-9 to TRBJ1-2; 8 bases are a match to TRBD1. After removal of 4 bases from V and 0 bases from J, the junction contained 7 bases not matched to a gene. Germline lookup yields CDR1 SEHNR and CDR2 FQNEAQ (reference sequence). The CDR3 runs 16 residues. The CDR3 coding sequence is TGTGCCAGCAGCTCCGGACAGGGAAGGCCTAACTATGGCTACACCTTC. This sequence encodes CASSSGQGRPNYGYTF.

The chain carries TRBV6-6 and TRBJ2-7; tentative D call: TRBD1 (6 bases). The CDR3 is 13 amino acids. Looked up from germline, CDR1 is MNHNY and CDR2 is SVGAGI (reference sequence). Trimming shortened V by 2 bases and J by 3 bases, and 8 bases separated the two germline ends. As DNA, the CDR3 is TGTGCCAGCAGTTACCGCAGGGGCTACGAGCAGTACTTC. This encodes CASSYRRGYEQYF.

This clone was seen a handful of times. The CDR3 spells CASSTRAVSLTGELFF. The DNA for the CDR3 is TGTGCCAGCAGCACTAGGGCCGTTTCCCTCACCGGGGAGCTGTTTTTT. This chain connects TRBV7-2 to TRBJ2-2; tentatively, D is TRBD2 (5 bases). The CDR3 has 16 residues. The germline gives CDR1 SGHTA, CDR2 FQGNSA. Between the trimmed V and J ends, which lost 5 bases and 4 bases, there was a span of 17 bases.

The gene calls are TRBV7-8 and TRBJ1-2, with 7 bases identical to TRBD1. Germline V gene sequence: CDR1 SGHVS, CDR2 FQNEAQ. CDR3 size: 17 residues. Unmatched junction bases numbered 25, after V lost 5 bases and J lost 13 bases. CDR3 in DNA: TGTGCCAGCAGCAAGGGATTCTATCGGGACAGTCCCCCTCTGGCCACCTTC. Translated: CASSKGFYRDSPPLATF.

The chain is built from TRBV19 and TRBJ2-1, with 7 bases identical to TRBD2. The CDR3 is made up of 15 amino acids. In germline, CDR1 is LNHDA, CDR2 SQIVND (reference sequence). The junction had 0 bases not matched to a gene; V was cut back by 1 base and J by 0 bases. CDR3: CASSIGGGSYNEQFF. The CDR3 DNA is TGTGCCAGTAGTATAGGCGGGGGCTCCTACAATGAGCAGTTCTTC.

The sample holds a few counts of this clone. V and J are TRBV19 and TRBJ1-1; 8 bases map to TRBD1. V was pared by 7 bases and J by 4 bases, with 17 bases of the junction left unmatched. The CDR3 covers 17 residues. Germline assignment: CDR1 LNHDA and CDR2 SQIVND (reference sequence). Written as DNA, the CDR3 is TGTGCCAGTACCATCCTCCGGACAGGGTCTTTCGGCACTGAAGCTTTCTTT. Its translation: CASTILRTGSFGTEAFF.

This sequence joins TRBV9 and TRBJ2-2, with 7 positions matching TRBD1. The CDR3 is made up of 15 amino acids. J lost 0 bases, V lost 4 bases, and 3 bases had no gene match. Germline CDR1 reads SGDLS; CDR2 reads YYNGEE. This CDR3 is CASSFGTANTGELFF. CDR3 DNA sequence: TGTGCCAGCAGCTTCGGGACAGCGAACACCGGGGAGCTGTTTTTT.

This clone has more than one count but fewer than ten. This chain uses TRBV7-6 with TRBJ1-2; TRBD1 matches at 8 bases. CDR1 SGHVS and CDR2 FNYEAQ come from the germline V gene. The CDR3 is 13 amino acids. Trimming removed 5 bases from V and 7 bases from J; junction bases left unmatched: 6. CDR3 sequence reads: CASSQDRAGGYTF. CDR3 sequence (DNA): TGTGCCAGCAGCCAGGACAGGGCGGGTGGCTACACCTTC.

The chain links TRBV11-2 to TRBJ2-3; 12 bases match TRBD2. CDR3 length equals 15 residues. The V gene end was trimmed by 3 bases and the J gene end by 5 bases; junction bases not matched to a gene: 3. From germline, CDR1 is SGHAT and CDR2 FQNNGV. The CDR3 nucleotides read TGTGCCAGCAGCTTTCTAGCGGGGGGGCAAGATACGCAGTATTTT. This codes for CASSFLAGGQDTQYF.

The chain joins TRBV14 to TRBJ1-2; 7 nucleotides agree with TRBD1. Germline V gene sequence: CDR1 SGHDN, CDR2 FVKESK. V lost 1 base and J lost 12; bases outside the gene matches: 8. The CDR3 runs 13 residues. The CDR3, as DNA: TGTGCCAGCAGCCAAGGCCGACAGGGAGGAAACACCTTC. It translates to CASSQGRQGGNTF.

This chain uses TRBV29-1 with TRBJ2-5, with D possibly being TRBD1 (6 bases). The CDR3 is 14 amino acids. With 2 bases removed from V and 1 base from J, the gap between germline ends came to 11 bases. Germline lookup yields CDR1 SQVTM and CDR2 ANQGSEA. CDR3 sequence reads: CSVESGQIQETQYF. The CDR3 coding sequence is TGCAGCGTTGAATCCGGACAGATCCAAGAGACCCAGTACTTC.

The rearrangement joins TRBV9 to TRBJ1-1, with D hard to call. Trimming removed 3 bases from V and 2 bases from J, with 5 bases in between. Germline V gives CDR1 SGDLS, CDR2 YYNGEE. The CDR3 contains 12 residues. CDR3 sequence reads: CASSGRNTEAFF. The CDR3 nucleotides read TGTGCCAGCAGCGGTAGAAACACTGAAGCTTTCTTT.

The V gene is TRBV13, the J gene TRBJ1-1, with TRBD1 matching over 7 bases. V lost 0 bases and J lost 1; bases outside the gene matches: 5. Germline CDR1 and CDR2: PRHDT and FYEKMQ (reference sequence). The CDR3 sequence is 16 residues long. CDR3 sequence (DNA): TGTGCCAGCAGCTTAGGGAGGGGGCCGACGAACACTGAAGCTTTCTTT. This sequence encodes CASSLGRGPTNTEAFF.

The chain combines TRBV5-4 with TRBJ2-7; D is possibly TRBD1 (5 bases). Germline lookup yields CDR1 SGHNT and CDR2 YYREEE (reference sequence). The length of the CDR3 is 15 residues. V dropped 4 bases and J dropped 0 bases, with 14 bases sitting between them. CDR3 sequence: CASSTRSQGSYEQYF. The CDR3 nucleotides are TGTGCCAGCAGCACCCGGAGTCAGGGCTCCTACGAGCAGTACTTC. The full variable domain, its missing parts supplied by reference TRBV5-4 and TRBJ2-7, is ETGVTQSPTHLIKTRGQQVTLRCSSQSGHNTVSWYQQALGQGPQFIFQYYREEENGRGNFPPRFSGLQFPNYSSELNVNALELDDSALYLCASSTRSQGSYEQYFGPGTRLTVT.

In nucleotides, the CDR3 is TGTGCCAGTAGTATGTCAGCGGGACAGGGGTACGAGCAGTACTTC. Amino acid sequence: CASSMSAGQGYEQYF. The chain joins TRBV19 to TRBJ2-7; 10 nucleotides align to TRBD1. The ends lost 3 bases at V and 4 bases at J; junction bases unmatched: 6. CDR1 is LNHDA and CDR2 is SQIVND in the germline V gene (reference sequence). The CDR3 has 15 amino acids.

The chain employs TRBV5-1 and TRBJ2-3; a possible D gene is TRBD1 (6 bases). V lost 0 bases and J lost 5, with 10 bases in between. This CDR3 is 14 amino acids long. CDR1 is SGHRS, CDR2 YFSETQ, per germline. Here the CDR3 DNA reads TGCGCCAGCAGCTTGGGGGGGCATCAAGATACGCAGTATTTT. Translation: CASSLGGHQDTQYF.